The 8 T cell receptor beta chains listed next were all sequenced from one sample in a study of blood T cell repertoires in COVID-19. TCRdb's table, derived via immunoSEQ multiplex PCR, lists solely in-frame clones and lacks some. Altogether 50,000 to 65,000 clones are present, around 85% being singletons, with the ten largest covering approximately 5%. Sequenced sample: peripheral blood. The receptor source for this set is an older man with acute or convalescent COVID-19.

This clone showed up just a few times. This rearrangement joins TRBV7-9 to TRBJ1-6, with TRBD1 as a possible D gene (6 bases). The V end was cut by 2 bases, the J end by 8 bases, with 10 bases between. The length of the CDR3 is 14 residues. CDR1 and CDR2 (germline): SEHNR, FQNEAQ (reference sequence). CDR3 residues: CASSLTGNDSPLHF. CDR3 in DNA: TGTGCCAGCAGCTTAACAGGGAACGATTCACCCCTCCACTTT.

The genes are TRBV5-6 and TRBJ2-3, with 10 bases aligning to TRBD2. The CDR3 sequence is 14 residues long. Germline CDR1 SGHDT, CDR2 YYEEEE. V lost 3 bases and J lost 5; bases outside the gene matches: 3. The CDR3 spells CASSYGLAEDTQYF. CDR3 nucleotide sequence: TGTGCCAGCAGCTATGGACTAGCGGAAGATACGCAGTATTTT.

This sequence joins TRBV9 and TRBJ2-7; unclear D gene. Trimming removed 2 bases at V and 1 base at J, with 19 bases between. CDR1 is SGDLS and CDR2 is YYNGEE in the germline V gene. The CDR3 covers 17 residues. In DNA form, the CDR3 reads TGTGCCAGCAGCGTGTTGCCAAGCCCCACAGTTTCCTACGAGCAGTACTTC. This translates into CASSVLPSPTVSYEQYF.

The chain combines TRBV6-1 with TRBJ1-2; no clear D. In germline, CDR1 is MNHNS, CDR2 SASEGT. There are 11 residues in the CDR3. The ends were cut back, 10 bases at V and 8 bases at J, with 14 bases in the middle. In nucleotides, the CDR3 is TGTGCCATCTCCATTGAGAGGGGCTACACCTTC. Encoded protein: CAISIERGYTF.

The CDR3 nucleotides read TGCAGCGTTGCCGGAACAGGCCGCTCTGGAAACACCATATATTTT. Its translation: CSVAGTGRSGNTIYF. This chain links TRBV29-1 with TRBJ1-3, with D possibly being TRBD1 (5 bases). V dropped 4 bases and J dropped 0 bases, with 13 bases sitting between them. Germline V CDR1 and CDR2: SQVTM, ANQGSEA. The CDR3 has 15 amino acids.

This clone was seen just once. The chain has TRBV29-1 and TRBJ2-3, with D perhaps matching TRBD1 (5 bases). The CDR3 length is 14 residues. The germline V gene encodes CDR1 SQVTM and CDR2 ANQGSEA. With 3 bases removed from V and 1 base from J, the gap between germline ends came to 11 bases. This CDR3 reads CSVEAREGTDTQYF. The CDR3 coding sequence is TGCAGCGTTGAGGCCAGGGAAGGCACAGATACGCAGTATTTT.

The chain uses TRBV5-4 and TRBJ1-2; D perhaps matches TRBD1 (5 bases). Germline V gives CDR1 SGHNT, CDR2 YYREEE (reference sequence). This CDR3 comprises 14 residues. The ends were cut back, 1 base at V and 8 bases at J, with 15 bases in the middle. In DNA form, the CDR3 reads TGTGCCAGCAGCTTGTCGGTAGGGGCCGGGGGCTACACCTTC. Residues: CASSLSVGAGGYTF.

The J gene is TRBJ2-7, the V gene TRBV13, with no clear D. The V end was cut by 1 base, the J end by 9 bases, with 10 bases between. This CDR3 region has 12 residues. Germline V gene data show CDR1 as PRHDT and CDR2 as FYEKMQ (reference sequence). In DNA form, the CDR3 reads TGTGCCAGCAGCTTAGCAGAGGTAGGGCAGTACTTC. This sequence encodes CASSLAEVGQYF.